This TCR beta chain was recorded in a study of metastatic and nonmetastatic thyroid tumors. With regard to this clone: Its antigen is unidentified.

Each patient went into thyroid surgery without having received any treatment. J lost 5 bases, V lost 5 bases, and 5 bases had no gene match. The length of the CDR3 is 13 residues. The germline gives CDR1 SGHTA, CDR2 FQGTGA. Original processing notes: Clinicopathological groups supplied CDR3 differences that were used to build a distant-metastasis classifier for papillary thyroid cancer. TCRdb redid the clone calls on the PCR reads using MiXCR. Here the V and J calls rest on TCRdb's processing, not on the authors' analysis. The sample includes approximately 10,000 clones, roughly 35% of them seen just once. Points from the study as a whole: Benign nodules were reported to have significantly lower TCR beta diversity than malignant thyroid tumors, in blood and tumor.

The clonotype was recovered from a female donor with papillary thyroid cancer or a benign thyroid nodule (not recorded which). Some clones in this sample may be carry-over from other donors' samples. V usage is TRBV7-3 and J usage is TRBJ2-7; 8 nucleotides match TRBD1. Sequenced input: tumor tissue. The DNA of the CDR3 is TGTGCCAGCAGCGTAGGACAGGGTAACGAGCAGTACTTC. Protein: CASSVGQGNEQYF.